The table lists the clone carrying this T cell receptor beta chain with many counts. This entry belongs to a study of T cells in Graves' hyperthyroidism and ophthalmopathy. Germline assignment: CDR1 LGHDT and CDR2 YNNKEL (reference sequence). Losses at the gene ends were 4 bases for V and 2 bases for J; bases not matched to a gene: 7. The length of the CDR3 is 15 residues. It was RNA transcripts that yielded the amplified TCR beta CDR3 regions. TCR CDR3 regions were first amplified by RT-PCR with HTBI primers. TCRdb re-analysed the multiplex PCR reads in MiXCR, keeping a single row per CDR3 protein. The sample has approximately 640,000 distinct CDR3 sequences, approximately 15% seen once.

This TCR came from a man aged 45 to 65 with Graves' hyperthyroidism. Input material: blood. This chain links TRBV3-1 with TRBJ2-7, with TRBD1 matching 8 bases. In DNA, the CDR3 is TGTGCCAGCAGCCCGGGACAGGCGATCCCCTACGAGCAGTACTTC. Its translation is CASSPGQAIPYEQYF.